A single count supports the clone carrying this T cell receptor (beta chain). J lost 6 bases, V lost 7 bases, and 7 bases had no gene match. The CDR3 has 14 residues. The germline gives CDR1 SGDLS, CDR2 YYNGEE. This record belongs to a study of OX40 agonist ivuxolimab in advanced cancers. Produced via immunoSEQ multiplex PCR; TCRdb's table is partial and in-frame only. The top ten hold approximately 9.9% of the sample, which has roughly 70,000 clones, around 89% seen once. The starting material was CD4+ or CD8+ T cells sorted from blood, obtained in a trial of the OX40 agonist ivuxolimab. The V and J genes are TRBV9 and TRBJ2-3; 11 nucleotides align to TRBD2. This receptor was obtained from an adult with an advanced solid tumor such as melanoma, head and neck, liver or kidney cancer. The CDR3 nucleotides read TGTGCCAGCGGATTAGCGGGAGGGCCGGATACGCAGTATTTT. The encoded protein is CASGLAGGPDTQYF.